The clone carrying this T cell receptor (beta chain) was recorded at least ten times. Its antigen is still unknown. This related bone marrow graft donor gave peripheral blood on the day of marrow donation. Using immunoSEQ multiplex PCR, the repertoire was profiled, and TCRdb retains in-frame clones only, with some absent. The table lists 40,000 to 60,000 clones, with no singletons. The data derive from a study of T cells after posttransplantation cyclophosphamide. Overall study results and limits: Later post-transplant blood repertoires were often dominated by donor CD8+ memory clones. TRB overlap between skin or GI tissue T cells and blood was limited. TRB clonality was highly associated with recipient CMV seropositivity and reactivation.

Sequencing was performed on PBMCs. This receptor was identified in a man aged 35 to 55 in good health, CMV-negative, and a related stem cell transplant donor.

The CDR3 region has the DNA TGTGCCAGCAGTCCGGGTGGGACTGAAGCTTTCTTT. As protein: CASSPGGTEAFF. This chain joins TRBV25-1 and TRBJ1-1; D not certain. CDR3 size: 12 residues. CDR1 and CDR2 (germline): MGHDK, SYGVNS. V lost 5 bases and J 5 bases, leaving 9 bases between the germline ends. Looking up the rest from reference TRBV25-1 and TRBJ1-1 gives the full variable domain: EADIYQTPRYLVIGTGKKITLECSQTMGHDKMYWYQQDPGMELHLIHYSYGVNSTEKGDLSSESTVSRIRTEHFPLTLESARPSHTSQYLCASSPGGTEAFFGQGTRLTVV.